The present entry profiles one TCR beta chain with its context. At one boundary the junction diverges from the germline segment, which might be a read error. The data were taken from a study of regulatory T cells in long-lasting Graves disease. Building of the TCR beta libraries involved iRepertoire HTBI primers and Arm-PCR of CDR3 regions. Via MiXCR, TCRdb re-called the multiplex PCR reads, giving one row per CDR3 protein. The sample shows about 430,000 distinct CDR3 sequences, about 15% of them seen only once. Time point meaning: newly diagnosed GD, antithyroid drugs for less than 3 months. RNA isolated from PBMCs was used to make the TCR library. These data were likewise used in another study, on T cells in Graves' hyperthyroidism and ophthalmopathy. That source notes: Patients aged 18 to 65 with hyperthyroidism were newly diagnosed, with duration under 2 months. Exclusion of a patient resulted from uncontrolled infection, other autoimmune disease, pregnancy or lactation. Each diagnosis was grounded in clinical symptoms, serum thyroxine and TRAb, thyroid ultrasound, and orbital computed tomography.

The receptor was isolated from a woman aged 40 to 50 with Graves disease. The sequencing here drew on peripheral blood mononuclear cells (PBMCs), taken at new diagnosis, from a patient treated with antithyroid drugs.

The CDR3 nucleotides are TGTGCCAGCAGTTTAGTCCACCTGGGAGCGGGAGGGCCGGACTTC. Protein: CASSLVHLGAGGPDF. The chain combines TRBV12-3 or TRBV12-4 with TRBJ2-1, with 10 bases aligning to TRBD2. The CDR3 spans 15 residues.